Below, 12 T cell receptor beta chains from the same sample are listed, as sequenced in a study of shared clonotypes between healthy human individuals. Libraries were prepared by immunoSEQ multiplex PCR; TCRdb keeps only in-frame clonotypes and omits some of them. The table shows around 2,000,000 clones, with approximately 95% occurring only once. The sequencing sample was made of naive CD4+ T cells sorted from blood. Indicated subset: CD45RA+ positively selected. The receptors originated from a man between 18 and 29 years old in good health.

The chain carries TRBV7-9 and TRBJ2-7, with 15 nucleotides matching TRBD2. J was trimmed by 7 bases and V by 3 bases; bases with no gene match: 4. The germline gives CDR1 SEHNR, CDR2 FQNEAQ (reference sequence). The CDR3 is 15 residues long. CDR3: CASSFGTSGRWEQYF. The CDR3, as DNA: TGTGCCAGCAGCTTCGGGACTAGCGGGAGGTGGGAGCAGTACTTC.

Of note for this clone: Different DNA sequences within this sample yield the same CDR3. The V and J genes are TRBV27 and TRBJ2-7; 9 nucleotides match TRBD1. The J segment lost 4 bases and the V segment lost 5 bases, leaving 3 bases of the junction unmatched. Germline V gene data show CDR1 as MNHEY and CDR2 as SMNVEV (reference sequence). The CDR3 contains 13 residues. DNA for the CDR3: TGTGCCAGCAGTGTGGACAGGGGATACGAGCAGTACTTC. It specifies CASSVDRGYEQYF.

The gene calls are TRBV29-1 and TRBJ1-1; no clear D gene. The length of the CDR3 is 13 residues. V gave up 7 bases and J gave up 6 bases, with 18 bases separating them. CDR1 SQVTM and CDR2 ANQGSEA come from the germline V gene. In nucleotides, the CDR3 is TGCAGCGCTGGGTCAATGTCAAACGCTGAAGCTTTCTTT. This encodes CSAGSMSNAEAFF.

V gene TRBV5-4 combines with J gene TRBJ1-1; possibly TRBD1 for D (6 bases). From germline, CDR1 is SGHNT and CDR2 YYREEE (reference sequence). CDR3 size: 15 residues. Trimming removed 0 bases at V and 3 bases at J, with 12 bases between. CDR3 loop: CASSLAQGRDTEAFF. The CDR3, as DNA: TGTGCCAGCAGCTTGGCACAGGGAAGGGACACTGAAGCTTTCTTT. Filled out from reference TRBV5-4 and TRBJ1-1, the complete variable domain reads ETGVTQSPTHLIKTRGQQVTLRCSSQSGHNTVSWYQQALGQGPQFIFQYYREEENGRGNFPPRFSGLQFPNYSSELNVNALELDDSALYLCASSLAQGRDTEAFFGQGTRLTVV.

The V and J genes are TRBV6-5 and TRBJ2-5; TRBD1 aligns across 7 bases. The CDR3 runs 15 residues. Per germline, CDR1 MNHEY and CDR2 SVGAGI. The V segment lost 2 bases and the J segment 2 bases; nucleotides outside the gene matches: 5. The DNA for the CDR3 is TGTGCCAGCAGTTACGGTGTGGGACAGCAAGAGACCCAGTACTTC. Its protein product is CASSYGVGQQETQYF.

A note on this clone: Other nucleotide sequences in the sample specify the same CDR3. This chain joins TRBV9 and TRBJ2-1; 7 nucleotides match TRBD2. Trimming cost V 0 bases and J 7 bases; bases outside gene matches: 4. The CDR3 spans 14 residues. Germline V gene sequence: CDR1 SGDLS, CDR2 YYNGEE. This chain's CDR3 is CASSVDPSGNEQFF. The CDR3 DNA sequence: TGTGCCAGCAGCGTAGATCCTAGCGGAAATGAGCAGTTCTTC. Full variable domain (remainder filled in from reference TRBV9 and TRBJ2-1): DSGVTQTPKHLITATGQRVTLRCSPRSGDLSVYWYQQSLDQGLQFLIQYYNGEERAKGNILERFSAQQFPDLHSELNLSSLELGDSALYFCASSVDPSGNEQFFGPGTRLTVL.

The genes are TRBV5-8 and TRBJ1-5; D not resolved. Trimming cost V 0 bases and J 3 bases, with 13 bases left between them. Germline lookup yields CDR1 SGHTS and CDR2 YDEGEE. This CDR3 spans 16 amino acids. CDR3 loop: CASSLVYGKLNQPQHF. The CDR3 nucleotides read TGTGCCAGCAGCTTGGTGTACGGGAAACTCAATCAGCCCCAGCATTTT.

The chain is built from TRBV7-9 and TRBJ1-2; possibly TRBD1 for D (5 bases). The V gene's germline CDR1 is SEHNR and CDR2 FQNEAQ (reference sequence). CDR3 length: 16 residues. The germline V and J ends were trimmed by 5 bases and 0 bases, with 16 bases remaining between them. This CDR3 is CASSPPGQLANYGYTF. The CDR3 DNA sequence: TGTGCCAGCAGCCCCCCAGGGCAGCTAGCTAACTATGGCTACACCTTC.

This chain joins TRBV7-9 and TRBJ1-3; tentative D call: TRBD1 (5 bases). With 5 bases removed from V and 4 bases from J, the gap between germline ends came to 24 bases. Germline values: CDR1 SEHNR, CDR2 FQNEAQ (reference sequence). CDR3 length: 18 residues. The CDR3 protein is CASSPPVHVRGSGNTIYF. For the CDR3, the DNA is TGTGCCAGCAGCCCTCCGGTCCACGTGAGGGGATCAGGAAACACCATATATTTT. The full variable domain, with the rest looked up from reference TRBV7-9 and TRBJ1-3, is DTGVSQNPRHKITKRGQNVTFRCDPISEHNRLYWYRQTLGQGPEFLTYFQNEAQLEKSRLLSDRFSAERPKGSFSTLEIQRTEQGDSAMYLCASSPPVHVRGSGNTIYFGEGSWLTVV.

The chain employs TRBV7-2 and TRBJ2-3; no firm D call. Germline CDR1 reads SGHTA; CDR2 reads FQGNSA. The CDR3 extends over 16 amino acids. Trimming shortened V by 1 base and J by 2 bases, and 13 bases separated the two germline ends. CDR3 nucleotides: TGTGCCAGCAGCTTAGTATCTGGGTCCATCACAGATACGCAGTATTTT. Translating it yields CASSLVSGSITDTQYF.

The CDR3 DNA is TGTGCCAGCAGCTTAGTGGGGACTAGGTACAATGAGCAGTTCTTC. It yields the protein CASSLVGTRYNEQFF. The gene calls are TRBV11-2 and TRBJ2-1; 8 bases match TRBD2. The J segment lost 4 bases and the V segment lost 1 base, leaving 3 bases of the junction unmatched. This CDR3 is 15 amino acids long. The V gene's germline CDR1 is SGHAT and CDR2 FQNNGV.

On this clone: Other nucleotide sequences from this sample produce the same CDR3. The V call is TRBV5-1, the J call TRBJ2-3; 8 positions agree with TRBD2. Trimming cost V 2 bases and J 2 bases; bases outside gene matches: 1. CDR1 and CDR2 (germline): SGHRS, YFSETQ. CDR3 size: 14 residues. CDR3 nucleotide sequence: TGCGCCAGCAGCTTTGGACTAGCCACAGATACGCAGTATTTT. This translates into CASSFGLATDTQYF.